The clone carrying this T cell receptor (beta chain) came up once. This record belongs to a study of cytotoxic CD8 clonotypes in ibrutinib-treated CLL. Study at large: Response was recorded as partial in 24 patients and complete in 2; at median roughly 68 months, around 15 remained remitted and roughly 12 had progressed.

For TCR beta libraries, about 2 micrograms of genomic DNA were obtained from cryopreserved PBMCs. Method: immunoSEQ multiplex PCR; TCRdb's copy keeps in-frame clones and lacks some. Of hundreds of thousands of clones detected, around four fifths appear once; the ten largest clones hold 6.5% to 8.5%. This CDR3 has 14 residues. Germline CDR1 GTSNPN, CDR2 SVGIG (reference sequence). Deletions cut 1 base from V and 1 base from J, with 10 bases between. Source: PBMCs, taken before ibrutinib treatment. This clonotype originated in a human donor with chronic lymphocytic leukemia. This sequence joins TRBV30 and TRBJ1-1; a weak D match, TRBD1 (6 bases). CDR3 nucleotides: TGTGCCTGGAGTGAGGGCAGGGGGAACACTGAAGCTTTCTTT. Translated, it gives CAWSEGRGNTEAFF.